Reported below is one T cell receptor beta chain. Survey-level immunoSEQ sequencing profiled the TCR beta repertoire. The assay was immunoSEQ multiplex PCR, and TCRdb's table has in-frame clones only and misses some. The sample holds approximately 70,000 clones, 93% seen once. Germline-derived CDR1 and CDR2 are KGHSH and LQKENI. The CDR3 consists of 15 residues. The V segment lost 6 bases and the J segment 7 bases; nucleotides outside the gene matches: 5. The TCR comes from a man aged 35-49 years with rheumatoid arthritis. What was sequenced was PBMCs. V usage is TRBV18 and J usage is TRBJ1-6, with 11 bases lining up with TRBD1. CDR3 nucleotides: TGTGCCAGCTCCCCCGGGACAGGGGGGAATTCACCCCTCCACTTT. It specifies CASSPGTGGNSPLHF.